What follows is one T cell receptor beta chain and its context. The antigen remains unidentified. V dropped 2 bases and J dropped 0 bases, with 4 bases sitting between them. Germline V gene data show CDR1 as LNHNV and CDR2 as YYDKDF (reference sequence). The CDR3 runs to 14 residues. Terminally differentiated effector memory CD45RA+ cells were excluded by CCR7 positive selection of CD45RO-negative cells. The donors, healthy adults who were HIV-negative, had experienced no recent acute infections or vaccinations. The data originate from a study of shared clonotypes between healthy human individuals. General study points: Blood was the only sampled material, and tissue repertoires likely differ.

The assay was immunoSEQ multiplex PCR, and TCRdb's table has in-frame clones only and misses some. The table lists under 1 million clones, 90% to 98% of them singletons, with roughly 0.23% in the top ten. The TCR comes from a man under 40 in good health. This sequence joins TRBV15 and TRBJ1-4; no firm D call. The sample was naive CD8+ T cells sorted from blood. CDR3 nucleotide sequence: TGTGCCACCAGCAGATCAGCAACTAATGAAAAACTGTTTTTT. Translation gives CATSRSATNEKLFF.